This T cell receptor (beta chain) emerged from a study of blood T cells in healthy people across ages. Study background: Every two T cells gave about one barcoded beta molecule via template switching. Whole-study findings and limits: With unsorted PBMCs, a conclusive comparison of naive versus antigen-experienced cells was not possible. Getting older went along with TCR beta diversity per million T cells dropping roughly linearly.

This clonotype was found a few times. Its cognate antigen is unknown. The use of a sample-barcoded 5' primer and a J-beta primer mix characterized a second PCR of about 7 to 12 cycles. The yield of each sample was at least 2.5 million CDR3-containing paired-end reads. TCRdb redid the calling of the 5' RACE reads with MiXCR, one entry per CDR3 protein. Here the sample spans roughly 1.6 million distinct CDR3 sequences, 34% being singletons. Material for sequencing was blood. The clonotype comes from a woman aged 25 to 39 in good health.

CDR3 residues: CASSLIRGYYEQYF. For the CDR3, the DNA is TGTGCCAGCAGTTTAATCAGGGGTTACTACGAGCAGTACTTC. The V call is TRBV27, the J call TRBJ2-7, with TRBD1 as a possible D gene (6 bases). V was cut by 2 bases and J by 3 bases, with 11 bases left in between. The CDR3 spans 14 residues. Germline V gene lookup returns CDR1 MNHEY and CDR2 SMNVEV (reference sequence).